A single sample is the source of the 8 T cell receptor beta chains below, sequenced in a study of EBV T-cell therapy then PD-1 blockade in nasopharyngeal carcinoma. No antigen has been identified for these receptors. Here immunoSEQ multiplex PCR was the method, and the copy in TCRdb shows in-frame clones only, minus some. This sample has around 19,000 clones; roughly four fifths occur once, and the top ten carry 25% to 40%. Time point noted: 266 days after commencement of treatment, after nivolumab therapy. Treatment indicated: AdE1-LMPpoly-expanded autologous EBV-specific T-cell therapy followed by anti-PD-1 nivolumab. The material was CD8+ T cells from blood, obtained at roughly day 250 from a patient whose treatment included autologous EBV-specific T cells and nivolumab. Receptors originate from a man aged 40-49 years with nasopharyngeal carcinoma.

The chain combines TRBV27 with TRBJ2-7; no reliable D call. The germline V gene has CDR1 MNHEY and CDR2 SMNVEV (reference sequence). Trimming left V 6 bases short and J 0 bases short, with 15 bases between. The CDR3 is 15 residues long. CDR3 DNA sequence: TGTGCCAGCAGCTTCGGAGCGTCTAGCTCCTACGAGCAGTACTTC. This gives the protein CASSFGASSSYEQYF.

The chain carries TRBV13 and TRBJ2-7, with D unresolved. Trimming pared 3 bases from V and 2 bases from J, leaving 11 bases between. The CDR3 length is 14 residues. Germline CDR1 and CDR2: PRHDT and FYEKMQ (reference sequence). The CDR3 coding sequence is TGTGCCAGCAGCTTCGTCGGCAGAGCCTACGAGCAGTACTTC. It yields the protein CASSFVGRAYEQYF.

This clone has a single count. This is likely an artifact of a read error, given a far larger clone one base away. Other DNA sequences in this specimen translate into the identical CDR3. The chain uses TRBV20-1 and TRBJ2-7; D gene ambiguous. Germline lookup yields CDR1 DFQATT and CDR2 SNEGSKA (reference sequence). The V end lost 6 bases, the J end lost 2 bases, and 14 bases lay between the germline ends. The CDR3 length is 13 residues. This CDR3 reads CSASGVLPYEQYF. The CDR3 nucleotides read TGCAGTGCCAGTGGTGTATTACCCTACGAGCAGTACTTC.

This clone was counted a few times. The genes are TRBV2 and TRBJ1-3, with 8 bases aligning to TRBD1. Germline trimming cut 6 bases from V and 4 bases from J; bases unmatched to any gene: 5. Germline V gives CDR1 SNHLY, CDR2 FYNNEI. The CDR3 is made up of 14 amino acids. CDR3 in DNA: TGTGCCAGCAGAGCAGGGGGCACAGGAAACACCATATATTTT. This codes for CASRAGGTGNTIYF.

The chain links TRBV4-2 to TRBJ2-3; TRBD2 matches 7 bases. The length of the CDR3 is 17 residues. The junction had 13 bases not matched to a gene; V was cut back by 1 base and J by 6 bases. Per the germline V gene, CDR1 is LGHNA and CDR2 is YNFKEQ. The CDR3 region is CASSQVPSGVAMDTQYF. DNA of the CDR3: TGTGCCAGCAGCCAAGTCCCCAGCGGGGTGGCCATGGATACGCAGTATTTT.

In this sample, this clone turned up once. This chain uses TRBV29-1 with TRBJ2-1; the D is unclear. Germline CDR1 is SQVTM and CDR2 is ANQGSEA. The CDR3 extends over 14 amino acids. Trimming left V 6 bases short and J 0 bases short, with 12 bases between. The CDR3 sequence is CSVAAASSYNEQFF. CDR3 sequence (DNA): TGCAGCGTCGCTGCGGCAAGCTCCTACAATGAGCAGTTCTTC.

The V gene is TRBV4-3, the J gene TRBJ2-7; D is unresolved. Trimming removed 0 bases at V and 0 bases at J, with 6 bases between. There are 14 residues in the CDR3. CDR1 LGHNA and CDR2 YSLEER come from the germline V gene. CDR3 sequence (DNA): TGCGCCAGCAGCCAAGATCTGAGCTCCTACGAGCAGTACTTC. This translates into CASSQDLSSYEQYF.

The rearrangement joins TRBV6-4 to TRBJ2-7; a possible D gene is TRBD2 (5 bases). V was cut by 8 bases and J by 0 bases, with 14 bases left in between. Germline V gene data show CDR1 as MRHNA and CDR2 as SNTAGT. This CDR3 contains 14 residues. CDR3 in amino acids: CASVGLRDSYEQYF. In nucleotides, the CDR3 is TGTGCCAGCGTCGGGTTGAGGGACTCCTACGAGCAGTACTTC.